Following are 2 T cell receptor beta chains from one sample sequenced in a study of blood T cell repertoires in COVID-19. Some clones are missing from TCRdb's copy, which holds only in-frame ones; the method was immunoSEQ multiplex PCR. The sample carries about 420,000 clones, approximately 90% recorded once. The sample comprised peripheral blood. These receptors all stem from a man aged 18 to 30 with COVID-19, enrolled during active disease.

The chain couples TRBV6-5 to TRBJ1-1; D gene ambiguous. The V gene's germline CDR1 is MNHEY and CDR2 SVGAGI. The CDR3 is made up of 13 amino acids. V lost 4 bases and J 1 base, leaving 7 bases between the germline ends. The CDR3 nucleotides are TGTGCCAGCAGTTTTTCAGAGAACACTGAAGCTTTCTTT. This sequence encodes CASSFSENTEAFF.

V and J are TRBV3-1 (or the pseudogene TRBV3-2) and TRBJ1-6; D is uncertain. Trimming removed 4 bases from V and 7 bases from J, with 14 bases in between. The CDR3 length is 15 residues. Germline loops: CDR1 LGHDT, CDR2 YNNKEL (reference sequence). The CDR3 nucleotides read TGTGCCAGCAGCCCGCGCGAGGGCGGGAATTCACCCCTCCACTTT. It encodes CASSPREGGNSPLHF.